This paragraph reports one T cell receptor (beta chain). This CDR3 contains 18 residues. Germline assignment: CDR1 LGHNA and CDR2 YSLEER. The V gene end was trimmed by 1 base and the J gene end by 7 bases; junction bases not matched to a gene: 13. This sample is part of a study of early T cells in non-severe SARS-CoV-2 infection. MiXCR was run by TCRdb on the 5' RACE reads, yielding one entry per CDR3 protein. The table lists tens of thousands of distinct CDR3 sequences, more than 10% of them singletons, with about 14% in the top ten. The sequence came from an adult who was a healthcare worker with PCR-confirmed SARS-CoV-2 infection or an uninfected control (not recorded which). The donor label of this sample is uncertain. The V call is TRBV4-3, the J call TRBJ1-6; TRBD1 matches 7 bases. The starting material was whole blood, obtained at baseline. In nucleotides, the CDR3 is TGCGCCAGCAGCCAAGGGGGCGATTCGACAGGGTGGAATTCACCCCTCCACTTT. Amino acids: CASSQGGDSTGWNSPLHF.